These 29 T cell receptor beta chains originate from one sample sequenced in a study of cytomegalovirus exposure and HLA in healthy donors. In the PCR, 60 Vbeta and 13 Jbeta primers were used. Data came from immunoSEQ multiplex PCR; TCRdb stores just in-frame clones and leaves some out. This sample has 80,000 or so clones, with less than 80% found just once. The specimen sequenced was PBMCs. The source is a woman between 40 and 55 years old in good health and CMV-seronegative.

The chain carries TRBV29-1 and TRBJ2-1; D not resolved. CDR3 length: 14 amino acids. V was trimmed by 4 bases and J by 5 bases, leaving 15 bases between them. The germline gives CDR1 SQVTM, CDR2 ANQGSEA. The CDR3 protein is CSVGSLLSNNEQFF. CDR3 nucleotides: TGCAGCGTTGGGAGCTTGTTATCGAACAATGAGCAGTTCTTC.

This chain joins TRBV7-2 and TRBJ2-7; 10 positions match TRBD2. Germline V lookup: CDR1 SGHTA, CDR2 FQGNSA. The ends lost 4 bases at V and 4 bases at J; junction bases unmatched: 10. The CDR3 totals 16 residues. The DNA of the CDR3 is TGTGCCAGCAGCTCCGGACTAGCGGAGGCCATTTACGAGCAGTACTTC. Its translation is CASSSGLAEAIYEQYF.

A word on this clone: At one end, the junction sequence differs from germline, possibly due to a read error. CDR3 sequence (DNA): TGCAGCGTTGAAGAGTTGTGGGCATACTTC. This gives the protein CSVEELWAYF. The rearrangement uses TRBV29-1 and TRBJ1-2; D is ambiguous. From germline, CDR1 is SQVTM and CDR2 ANQGSEA. CDR3 length equals 10 residues.

The chain links TRBV6-1 to TRBJ2-7, with D perhaps TRBD1 (5 bases). The CDR3 totals 13 residues. The ends were cut back, 2 bases at V and 4 bases at J, with 9 bases in the middle. The germline gives CDR1 MNHNS, CDR2 SASEGT. Here the CDR3 reads CASSEQGWYEQYF. As DNA, the CDR3 is TGTGCCAGCAGTGAACAGGGATGGTACGAGCAGTACTTC.

The chain has TRBV9 and TRBJ2-1, with 9 bases identical to TRBD2. The germline CDR1 and CDR2 sequences are SGDLS and YYNGEE. This CDR3 contains 17 residues. With 4 bases clipped from V and 4 bases from J, the junction kept 12 bases outside the gene matches. CDR3 DNA: TGTGCCAGCAGCTTGTTTGGCGGGGGGGTCCAATACAATGAGCAGTTCTTC. Protein: CASSLFGGGVQYNEQFF.

The V and J genes are TRBV21-1 and TRBJ1-5; no DNA check was done on the table's D call, TRBD1. TRBV21-1 corresponds to a pseudogene. The CDR3 totals 15 residues. The CDR3 loop reads CASSKKGQVNQPQHF. The CDR3 coding sequence is TGTGCCAGCAGCAAAAAGGGACAGGTCAATCAGCCCCAGCATTTT.

V gene TRBV2 combines with J gene TRBJ2-1, with TRBD2 as a possible D gene (5 bases). Germline CDR1 is SNHLY and CDR2 is FYNNEI. The CDR3 has 16 amino acids. Trimming took 4 bases from V and 9 from J, leaving 22 bases between them. The CDR3 coding sequence is TGTGCCAGCAGTGCCTTACTAGGGCTCGATAGAGGTGAGCAGTTCTTC. Its protein is CASSALLGLDRGEQFF.

The chain recombines TRBV2 with TRBJ2-3; D is ambiguous. V was cut by 6 bases and J by 3 bases, with 4 bases left in between. The germline V gene has CDR1 SNHLY and CDR2 FYNNEI. The CDR3 totals 11 residues. The CDR3 protein is CASSRTDTQYF. In DNA form, the CDR3 reads TGTGCCAGCAGCAGAACAGATACGCAGTATTTT.

The rearrangement uses TRBV27 and TRBJ2-7; 8 bases fit TRBD2. Germline V gene data show CDR1 as MNHEY and CDR2 as SMNVEV (reference sequence). After removal of 8 bases from V and 6 bases from J, the junction contained 15 bases not matched to a gene. The CDR3 is made up of 15 amino acids. CDR3 in amino acids: CASSSLGGGLFEQYF. The CDR3 coding sequence is TGTGCCAGCTCCTCTCTCGGGGGGGGCCTTTTCGAGCAGTACTTC.

This clone was seen once. The rearrangement joins TRBV27 to TRBJ2-5, with a possible D match to TRBD1 (6 bases). Trimming shortened V by 5 bases and J by 5 bases, and 12 bases separated the two germline ends. The CDR3 length is 13 residues. Germline assignment: CDR1 MNHEY and CDR2 SMNVEV (reference sequence). Written as DNA, the CDR3 is TGTGCCAGCAGTCCCCAGGGGCGGGAGACCCAGTACTTC. Translation: CASSPQGRETQYF.

The rearrangement links TRBV2 to TRBJ1-1; 9 bases fit TRBD1. This CDR3 has 15 amino acids. With 5 bases clipped from V and 2 bases from J, the junction kept 6 bases outside the gene matches. Germline values: CDR1 SNHLY, CDR2 FYNNEI. The CDR3 region has the DNA TGTGCCAGCAGTACTTGGACAGGGGCTAACACTGAAGCTTTCTTT. Its translation: CASSTWTGANTEAFF.

V and J are TRBV30 and TRBJ1-6; a possible D gene is TRBD1 (6 bases). CDR3 length: 14 residues. Germline CDR1 reads GTSNPN; CDR2 reads SVGIG (reference sequence). V was shortened by 6 bases and J by 0 bases, with 9 bases between the two germline ends. For the CDR3, the DNA is TGTGCCTGCAACAGGGACTCCTATAATTCACCCCTCCACTTT. This codes for CACNRDSYNSPLHF.

This clone was observed once. The chain links TRBV11-1 to TRBJ2-1; 8 nucleotides align to TRBD2. CDR3 length equals 15 residues. The germline gives CDR1 SGHAT, CDR2 FQDESV (reference sequence). J gave up 10 bases and V 1 base, and 9 bases lay outside the gene matches. CDR3 bases: TGTGCCAGCAGCTTAGTCAGAGCGGGAGAGAGGGAGCAGTTCTTC. It specifies CASSLVRAGEREQFF.

The V and J genes are TRBV5-1 and TRBJ2-3; unclear D gene. The CDR3 spans 15 residues. The germline CDR1 and CDR2 sequences are SGHRS and YFSETQ. Deletions cut 0 bases from V and 0 bases from J, with 8 bases between. The CDR3 DNA sequence: TGCGCCAGCAGCTTGGCAGGAATTAGCACAGATACGCAGTATTTT. Amino acids: CASSLAGISTDTQYF.

The chain couples TRBV7-3 to TRBJ1-1; the D is unclear. Germline assignment: CDR1 SGHTA and CDR2 FQGTGA. The V and J ends lost 8 bases and 3 bases respectively, with 13 bases between them. The CDR3 is 13 amino acids. CDR3: CASPSEKYTEAFF. DNA of the CDR3: TGTGCCAGCCCAAGCGAAAAATACACTGAAGCTTTCTTT.

V usage is TRBV29-1 and J usage is TRBJ1-1; D call uncertain. Trimming took 7 bases from V and 4 from J, leaving 10 bases between them. The CDR3 runs to 11 residues. Germline CDR1 reads SQVTM; CDR2 reads ANQGSEA. In DNA, the CDR3 is TGCAGCGCGGAACGAGGCACTGAAGCTTTCTTT. This encodes CSAERGTEAFF.

This clone was observed a handful of times. An end of the junction does not agree with germline; a read error may underlie this. The chain joins TRBV6-4 to TRBJ1-2; TRBD1 aligns across 12 bases. From germline, CDR1 is MRHNA and CDR2 SNTAGT. The CDR3 sequence is 16 residues long. The CDR3 is CASSEAGTGGPYGYNF. In DNA form, the CDR3 reads TGTGCCAGCAGCGAAGCCGGGACAGGGGGCCCCTATGGCTACAACTTC.

The chain uses TRBV5-6 and TRBJ2-7; perhaps TRBD1 as D (5 bases). The CDR3 has 12 amino acids. The germline CDR1 and CDR2 sequences are SGHDT and YYEEEE. The V and J ends lost 6 bases and 0 bases respectively, with 7 bases between them. CDR3 DNA sequence: TGTGCCAGCAAGGGGTACTCCTACGAGCAGTACTTC. The encoded protein is CASKGYSYEQYF.

This clone was seen only once. The chain recombines TRBV5-6 with TRBJ1-2; the match to TRBD1 covers 10 bases. Looked up from germline, CDR1 is SGHDT and CDR2 is YYEEEE. The CDR3 has 15 amino acids. Trimming cost V 4 bases and J 4 bases; bases outside gene matches: 7. The chain's CDR3 is CASSLPGTGVYGYTF. The CDR3 region has the DNA TGTGCCAGCAGCCTCCCGGGGACAGGGGTCTATGGCTACACCTTC.

V gene TRBV5-1 combines with J gene TRBJ2-1; weak D call: TRBD1 (6 bases). CDR1 and CDR2 (germline): SGHRS, YFSETQ. The CDR3 runs 16 residues. Trimming shortened V by 1 base and J by 0 bases, and 11 bases separated the two germline ends. DNA for the CDR3: TGCGCCAGCAGCTTGAGATCGGACAGCTCCTACAATGAGCAGTTCTTC. Its protein product is CASSLRSDSSYNEQFF.

The V call is TRBV15, the J call TRBJ2-1; 11 bases are a match to TRBD2. The CDR3 loop spans 16 amino acids. Germline trimming cut 0 bases from V and 8 bases from J; bases unmatched to any gene: 6. Looked up from germline, CDR1 is LNHNV and CDR2 is YYDKDF (reference sequence). This CDR3 is CATSRDILAGEDEQFF. The DNA for the CDR3 is TGTGCCACCAGCAGAGACATACTAGCGGGAGAGGATGAGCAGTTCTTC.

This clone was counted between two and nine times. The rearrangement links TRBV19 to TRBJ1-2; 8 nucleotides line up with TRBD1. From germline, CDR1 is LNHDA and CDR2 SQIVND (reference sequence). This CDR3 has 13 residues. Germline trimming cut 5 bases from V and 3 bases from J; bases unmatched to any gene: 2. The CDR3 DNA reads as TGTGCCAGTAGTCCGGACAGGGACTATGGCTACACCTTC. Translating it yields CASSPDRDYGYTF. The full variable domain, its missing parts supplied by reference TRBV19 and TRBJ1-2, is DGGITQSPKYLFRKEGQNVTLSCEQNLNHDAMYWYRQDPGQGLRLIYYSQIVNDFQKGDIAEGYSVSREKKESFPLTVTSAQKNPTAFYLCASSPDRDYGYTFGSGTRLTVV.

V and J are TRBV25-1 and TRBJ2-1, with 7 positions matching TRBD2. Germline lookup yields CDR1 MGHDK and CDR2 SYGVNS. The CDR3 is made up of 16 amino acids. With V trimmed by 0 bases and J by 0 bases, 2 bases remained unmatched. The CDR3 region is CASSEYGGSSYNEQFF. The CDR3 nucleotides read TGTGCCAGCAGTGAATACGGGGGGAGCTCCTACAATGAGCAGTTCTTC.

There are a few counts of this clone. V and J are TRBV7-2 and TRBJ2-1; perhaps TRBD2 as D (6 bases). CDR1 and CDR2 (germline): SGHTA, FQGNSA. Deletions cut 10 bases from V and 5 bases from J, with 18 bases between. The CDR3 length is 14 residues. CDR3 amino acids: CATGFVGGNNEQFF. CDR3 in DNA: TGTGCCACGGGATTTGTGGGGGGAAACAATGAGCAGTTCTTC.

The chain combines TRBV5-1 with TRBJ1-5, with D maybe TRBD1 (6 bases). V lost 4 bases and J 0 bases, leaving 17 bases between the germline ends. Germline CDR1 and CDR2: SGHRS and YFSETQ. This CDR3 contains 17 residues. The CDR3 is CASSPKTGPYSNQPQHF. CDR3 nucleotide sequence: TGCGCCAGCAGCCCCAAGACAGGCCCTTATAGCAATCAGCCCCAGCATTTT.

Only one count was recorded for this clone. The chain combines TRBV28 with TRBJ2-1, with D possibly TRBD2 on 6 matching bases. Germline assignment: CDR1 MDHEN and CDR2 SYDVKM. This CDR3 has 14 residues. Between the trimmed V and J ends, which lost 5 bases and 4 bases, there was a span of 12 bases. The CDR3 protein is CASSPGTFYNEQFF. The CDR3 bases are TGTGCCAGCAGTCCGGGGACTTTTTACAATGAGCAGTTCTTC.

The rearrangement joins TRBV5-1 to TRBJ2-5, with 13 bases lining up with TRBD2. The CDR3 totals 16 residues. The ends lost 4 bases at V and 4 bases at J; junction bases unmatched: 7. CDR1 is SGHRS and CDR2 is YFSETQ in the germline V gene. The CDR3 nucleotides read TGCGCCAGCAGCCGCGTACTAGCGGGGGGGCCAGAGACCCAGTACTTC. It codes for CASSRVLAGGPETQYF. Full variable domain (missing parts from reference TRBV5-1 and TRBJ2-5): KAGVTQTPRYLIKTRGQQVTLSCSPISGHRSVSWYQQTPGQGLQFLFEYFSETQRNKGNFPGRFSGRQFSNSRSEMNVSTLELGDSALYLCASSRVLAGGPETQYFGPGTRLLVL.

The chain has TRBV7-9 and TRBJ2-5; D is unclear. Germline loops: CDR1 SEHNR, CDR2 FQNEAQ (reference sequence). The CDR3 runs 13 residues. Trimming took off 3 bases at V and 12 bases at J, with 17 bases between the two ends. CDR3 DNA sequence: TGTGCCAGCAGCTTTTGGCCCCCAGGATGGGAGTACTTC. This translates into CASSFWPPGWEYF.

The chain couples TRBV29-1 to TRBJ2-5; possibly TRBD1 for D (6 bases). The end of the DNA is better explained by TRBJ2-7, so the J call may be wrong. Per germline, CDR1 SQVTM and CDR2 ANQGSEA. This CDR3 is built from 12 residues. The DNA for the CDR3 is TGCAGCGTTCTACAGGGAAAGTACGAGCAGTACTTC. As protein: CSVLQGKYEQYF.